The clone carrying this TCR beta chain has just a few counts. The antigen is undetermined. This sample stems from a study of T cells in Graves' hyperthyroidism and ophthalmopathy. General study results and limits: Ophthalmopathy got predicted by the model a median about 6.7 months before its onset.

The CDR3 regions of TCR beta were amplified from RNA transcripts. When the TCR CDR3 underwent first-round RT-PCR, the HTBI primer set was used. TCRdb re-derived calls from the multiplex PCR reads in MiXCR, one entry per CDR3 protein. The sample contains about 610,000 distinct CDR3 sequences, 40% to 55% of which appear only once. Hyperthyroidism of Graves' type that showed no ophthalmopathy progression within 18 months was stable. Lactation, pregnancy, other autoimmune disease or uncontrolled infection led to exclusion of patients. Sequencing input: peripheral blood or thyroid tissue (not recorded which). This TCR came from a woman aged 18-30 years with Graves' hyperthyroidism.

The CDR3 protein is CAWTRRRASSGANVLTF. The DNA of the CDR3 is TGTGCCTGGACCAGGCGCAGGGCGAGCTCTGGGGCCAACGTCCTGACTTTC. The rearrangement joins TRBV30 to TRBJ2-6; TRBD1 might be the D (5 bases). This CDR3 is built from 17 residues. CDR1 and CDR2 from the germline V gene are GTSNPN and SVGIG (reference sequence). Deletions cut 4 bases from V and 0 bases from J, with 16 bases between.